These 19 T cell receptor beta chains were sequenced from one sample in a study of blood T cell repertoires in COVID-19. Only in-frame clones appear in the TCRdb table, and some are missing; sequencing was by immunoSEQ multiplex PCR. The sample lists approximately 69,000 clones, approximately 86% occurring once. Source material: peripheral blood. The source is a human donor in a cohort sampled during active COVID-19.

This chain joins TRBV5-1 and TRBJ2-5; 7 bases are a match to TRBD1. The CDR3 totals 13 residues. Germline V CDR1 and CDR2: SGHRS, YFSETQ. The trim removed 1 base at V and 4 bases at J, leaving 1 base unmatched. The CDR3 nucleotides read TGCGCCAGCAGCTTGCACAGGGGAGAGACCCAGTACTTC. It yields the protein CASSLHRGETQYF.

V usage is TRBV3-1 (or the pseudogene TRBV3-2) and J usage is TRBJ1-1; D ambiguous. This CDR3 has 12 amino acids. Germline assignment: CDR1 LGHDT and CDR2 YNNKEL (reference sequence). Trimming left V 1 base short and J 11 bases short, with 11 bases between. CDR3 amino acids: CASSQAGVLAFF. CDR3 nucleotides: TGTGCCAGCAGCCAAGCCGGGGTGTTGGCTTTCTTT.

The V and J genes are TRBV6-5 and TRBJ2-7; TRBD2 agrees at 9 bases. The CDR3 has 15 residues. The germline gives CDR1 MNHEY, CDR2 SVGAGI. The V segment lost 0 bases and the J segment 4 bases; nucleotides outside the gene matches: 4. CDR3 DNA: TGTGCCAGCAGTTACTCGGTCGCGGGGGGGTACGAGCAGTACTTC. This gives the protein CASSYSVAGGYEQYF.

CDR3 amino acids: CASRPGGAFRKFF. The CDR3 coding sequence is TGTGCCAGCAGGCCCGGGGGGGCCTTTAGGAAGTTCTTC. This sequence joins TRBV3-1 (or the pseudogene TRBV3-2) and TRBJ2-1; 8 positions match TRBD2. J lost 14 bases, V lost 6 bases, and 12 bases had no gene match. This CDR3 has 13 amino acids. Germline V gene lookup returns CDR1 LGHDT and CDR2 YNNKEL (reference sequence).

The chain joins TRBV21-1 to TRBJ2-1; whether TRBD2, the table's D call, matches the DNA was not checked. TRBV21-1 is deemed a pseudogene. This CDR3 comprises 16 residues. As DNA, the CDR3 is TGTGCCAGCAGCAAAGTAAAGCGGGGGGGCCCCAATGAGCAGTTCTTC. Residues: CASSKVKRGGPNEQFF.

This chain joins TRBV30 and TRBJ2-7; the D gene is possibly TRBD1 (5 bases). Trimming removed 0 bases from V and 3 bases from J, with 9 bases in between. CDR1 and CDR2 from the germline V gene are GTSNPN and SVGIG (reference sequence). The CDR3 loop spans 13 amino acids. This CDR3 is CAWSVSRGYEQYF. CDR3 nucleotides: TGTGCCTGGAGTGTGAGTAGGGGCTACGAGCAGTACTTC.

The gene calls are TRBV18 and TRBJ2-3; 7 bases line up with TRBD2. The CDR3 sequence is 16 residues long. Germline loops: CDR1 KGHSH, CDR2 LQKENI. V lost 3 bases to trimming and J lost 1 base; unmatched junction nucleotides: 7. The CDR3 bases are TGTGCCAGCTCACCGACGGGAGGTGTCGGCACAGATACGCAGTATTTT. It is translated as CASSPTGGVGTDTQYF.

The CDR3 nucleotides read TGTGCCAGCAGGCCGGCGGGACCTTCGAACAATGAGCAGTTCTTC. Amino acid sequence: CASRPAGPSNNEQFF. J is TRBJ2-1 and V is TRBV3-1 (or the pseudogene TRBV3-2); tentatively, D is TRBD2 (6 bases). The V end was cut by 6 bases, the J end by 5 bases, with 17 bases between. The CDR3 sequence is 15 residues long. Germline V lookup: CDR1 LGHDT, CDR2 YNNKEL (reference sequence).

The CDR3 DNA is TGCGCCACCAGAAGGAGCGGGGGGAACACCGGGGAGCTGTTTTTT. Encoded protein: CATRRSGGNTGELFF. The chain is built from TRBV5-1 and TRBJ2-2; 8 bases are shared with TRBD2. The junction had 8 bases not matched to a gene; V was cut back by 9 bases and J by 1 base. The CDR3 extends over 15 amino acids. Per germline, CDR1 SGHRS and CDR2 YFSETQ.

This clone was recorded a few times. The rearrangement uses TRBV6-7 and TRBJ2-2; TRBD2 aligns across 8 bases. Being an ORF, TRBV6-7 has a function that is uncertain. This CDR3 spans 16 amino acids. V trimming: 5 bases; J trimming: 4 bases; junction bases outside the gene matches: 9. The CDR3 protein is CASSLPGRGGTGELFF. The CDR3 nucleotides read TGTGCCAGCAGTCTCCCCGGGAGGGGAGGCACCGGGGAGCTGTTTTTT.

V is TRBV4-3 and J is TRBJ1-2; no definite D call. Germline V gene data show CDR1 as LGHNA and CDR2 as YSLEER. Trimming cost V 0 bases and J 2 bases, with 16 bases left between them. This CDR3 has 17 amino acids. The CDR3 DNA sequence: TGCGCCAGCAGCCAAGAGGCCGTGCGGGGTGGAAACTATGGCTACACCTTC. The encoded protein is CASSQEAVRGGNYGYTF.

The CDR3 spells CASSPPRRGTQYF. CDR3 DNA sequence: TGTGCCAGCAGCCCACCCCGGAGGGGGACCCAGTACTTC. The V and J genes are TRBV7-2 and TRBJ2-5; possibly TRBD2 for D (6 bases). Germline loops: CDR1 SGHTA, CDR2 FQGNSA. The V and J ends lost 5 bases and 7 bases respectively, with 14 bases between them. There are 13 residues in the CDR3.

The rearrangement joins TRBV7-2 to TRBJ1-5; D unresolved. The CDR3 runs 12 residues. Germline assignment: CDR1 SGHTA and CDR2 FQGNSA. The V gene lost 4 bases and the J gene lost 9 bases, with 10 bases spanning the gap. For the CDR3, the DNA is TGTGCCAGCAGCTCCACAGTTACGCCCCAGCATTTT. Translation: CASSSTVTPQHF.

Only one count was recorded for this clone. The J gene is TRBJ1-4, the V gene TRBV12-3 or TRBV12-4; possible D gene TRBD1, 5 bases. V was shortened by 6 bases and J by 7 bases, with 9 bases between the two germline ends. This CDR3 is built from 12 residues. CDR3 sequence reads: CASSQGSEKLFF. The CDR3 nucleotides read TGTGCCAGCAGCCAGGGATCTGAAAAACTGTTTTTT.

The DNA for the CDR3 is TGTGCCACCAGTGATGTCTGGGAGTGGGACTATGGCTACACCTTC. This translates into CATSDVWEWDYGYTF. The gene calls are TRBV24-1 and TRBJ1-2; no clear D. V was clipped by 3 bases and J by 3 bases, with 13 bases between them. Germline V gene sequence: CDR1 KGHDR, CDR2 SFDVKD. The CDR3 is 15 residues long.

The chain employs TRBV5-5 and TRBJ2-1, with TRBD2 matching 10 bases. The V gene's germline CDR1 is SGHKS and CDR2 YYEKEE (reference sequence). The CDR3 loop spans 17 amino acids. V trimming: 1 base; J trimming: 4 bases; junction bases outside the gene matches: 8. Here the CDR3 DNA reads TGTGCCAGCAGCTTGACATCCAGGACTAGCGGTTACAATGAGCAGTTCTTC. Its protein product is CASSLTSRTSGYNEQFF.

The chain carries TRBV30 and TRBJ1-1, with 8 bases identical to TRBD1. Germline V CDR1 and CDR2: GTSNPN, SVGIG (reference sequence). This CDR3 is built from 16 residues. Trimming removed 1 base from V and 5 bases from J; junction bases left unmatched: 12. As DNA, the CDR3 is TGTGCCTGGAGTGCCTCATTCGACAGGGGAGGAACTGAAGCTTTCTTT. Translating it yields CAWSASFDRGGTEAFF.

The rearrangement uses TRBV6-4 and TRBJ2-7; 10 bases fit TRBD1. Germline V lookup: CDR1 MRHNA, CDR2 SNTAGT. The CDR3 totals 17 residues. Trimming cost V 5 bases and J 3 bases; bases outside gene matches: 13. Here the CDR3 reads CASSPGQGLSSIYEQYF. CDR3 bases: TGTGCCAGCAGTCCGGGACAGGGGCTATCCAGCATCTACGAGCAGTACTTC.

This clone was seen a handful of times. The J gene is TRBJ1-6, the V gene TRBV11-2; 7 nucleotides line up with TRBD1. Per the germline V gene, CDR1 is SGHAT and CDR2 is FQNNGV. The CDR3 spans 15 residues. V dropped 3 bases and J dropped 14; count of bases not matched to a gene: 13. CDR3 sequence: CASSFQGDALLTLHF. The DNA for the CDR3 is TGTGCCAGCAGCTTCCAGGGGGACGCGCTTTTGACCCTCCACTTT. The full variable domain, rest sourced from reference TRBV11-2 and TRBJ1-6, is EAGVAQSPRYKIIEKRQSVAFWCNPISGHATLYWYQQILGQGPKLLIQFQNNGVVDDSQLPKDRFSAERLKGVDSTLKIQPAKLEDSAVYLCASSFQGDALLTLHFGNGTRLTVT.